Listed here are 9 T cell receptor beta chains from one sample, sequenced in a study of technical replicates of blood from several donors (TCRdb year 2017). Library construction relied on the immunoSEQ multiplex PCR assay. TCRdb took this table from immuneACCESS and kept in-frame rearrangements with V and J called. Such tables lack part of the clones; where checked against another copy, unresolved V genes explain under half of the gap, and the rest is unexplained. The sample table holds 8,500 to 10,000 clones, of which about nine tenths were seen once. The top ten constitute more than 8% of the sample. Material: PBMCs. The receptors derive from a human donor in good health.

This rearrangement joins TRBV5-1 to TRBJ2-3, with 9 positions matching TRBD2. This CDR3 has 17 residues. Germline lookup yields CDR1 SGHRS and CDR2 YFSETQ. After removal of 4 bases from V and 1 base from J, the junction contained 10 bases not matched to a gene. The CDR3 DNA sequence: TGCGCCAGCAGCCCCGCTACACGGACTAGCGGCACAGATACGCAGTATTTT. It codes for CASSPATRTSGTDTQYF.

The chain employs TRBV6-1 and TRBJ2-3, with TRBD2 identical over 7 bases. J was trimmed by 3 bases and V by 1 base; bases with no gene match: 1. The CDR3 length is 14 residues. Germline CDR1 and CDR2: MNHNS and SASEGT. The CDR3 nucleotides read TGTGCCAGCAGTGAAGGCGGGAGAACAGATACGCAGTATTTT. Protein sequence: CASSEGGRTDTQYF.

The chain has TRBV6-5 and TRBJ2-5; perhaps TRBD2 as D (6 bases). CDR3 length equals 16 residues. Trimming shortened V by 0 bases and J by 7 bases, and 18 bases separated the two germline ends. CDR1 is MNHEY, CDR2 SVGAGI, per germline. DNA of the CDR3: TGTGCCAGCAGTTACTCCGCGGGGTCAGAAACGGGGACCCAGTACTTC. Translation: CASSYSAGSETGTQYF.

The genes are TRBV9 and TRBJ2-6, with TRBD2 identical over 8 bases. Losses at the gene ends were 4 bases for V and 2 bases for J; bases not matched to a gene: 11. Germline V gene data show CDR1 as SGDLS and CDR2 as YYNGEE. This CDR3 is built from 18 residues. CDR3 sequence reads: CASSRRSGREAGANVLTF. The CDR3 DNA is TGTGCCAGCAGCCGTAGGTCAGGGCGGGAGGCTGGGGCCAACGTCCTGACTTTC.

The chain's CDR3 is CASSELAGGPDTQYF. CDR3 nucleotide sequence: TGTGCCAGCAGTGAACTAGCGGGAGGGCCAGATACGCAGTATTTT. This rearrangement joins TRBV6-1 to TRBJ2-3; 12 bases fit TRBD2. With V trimmed by 2 bases and J by 4 bases, 1 base remained unmatched. The CDR3 is 15 amino acids. Germline assignment: CDR1 MNHNS and CDR2 SASEGT.

In nucleotides, the CDR3 is TGTGCCAGCACCTCGGGGACAGCCCCCTACGAGCAGTACTTC. Encoded protein: CASTSGTAPYEQYF. The genes are TRBV27 and TRBJ2-7; 7 bases align to TRBD1. The CDR3 length is 14 residues. Losses at the gene ends were 7 bases for V and 2 bases for J; bases not matched to a gene: 8. Germline assignment: CDR1 MNHEY and CDR2 SMNVEV (reference sequence).

As DNA, the CDR3 is TGTGCCAGCAGCGGACTAGCCCCGAACACCGGGGAGCTGTTTTTT. Its protein is CASSGLAPNTGELFF. The chain recombines TRBV2 with TRBJ2-2, with TRBD2 matching 8 bases. There are 15 residues in the CDR3. Germline V gives CDR1 SNHLY, CDR2 FYNNEI. Unmatched junction bases numbered 3, after V lost 6 bases and J lost 0 bases. The full variable domain, with the rest looked up from reference TRBV2 and TRBJ2-2, is EPEVTQTPSHQVTQMGQEVILRCVPISNHLYFYWYRQILGQKVEFLVSFYNNEISEKSEIFDDQFSVERPDGSNFTLKIRSTKLEDSAMYFCASSGLAPNTGELFFGEGSRLTVL.

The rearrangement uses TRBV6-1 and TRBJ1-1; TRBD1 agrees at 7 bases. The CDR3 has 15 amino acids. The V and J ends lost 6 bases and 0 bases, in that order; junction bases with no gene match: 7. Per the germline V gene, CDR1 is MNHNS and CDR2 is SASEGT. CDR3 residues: CASRGPGQLNTEAFF. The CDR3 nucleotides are TGTGCCAGCAGAGGACCGGGACAGCTGAACACTGAAGCTTTCTTT.

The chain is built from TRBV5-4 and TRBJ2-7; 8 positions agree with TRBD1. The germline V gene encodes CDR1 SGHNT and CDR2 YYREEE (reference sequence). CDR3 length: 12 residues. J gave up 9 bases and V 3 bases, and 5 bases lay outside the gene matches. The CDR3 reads CASSSDRGRQYF. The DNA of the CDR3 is TGTGCCAGCAGCTCCGACAGGGGTAGGCAGTACTTC.